The 27 T cell receptor beta chains below all came from one sample that was sequenced in a study of cytomegalovirus exposure and HLA in healthy donors (dated by TCRdb to about 2017). Receptor amplification or capture employed the immunoSEQ multiplex PCR assay. For the multiplex PCR, a mixture combining 60 forward primers for TCR Vbeta segments and 13 reverse primers for TCR Jbeta segments was used. The source is immuneACCESS, and TCRdb retained only in-frame sequences with V and J called. Part of the clones is not carried over; for the studies checked, unresolved V genes explain less than half of this, and the remainder is unexplained. This sample gives approximately 37,000 clones in total; 75% to 85% of them show up just once. Of the sample, around 5.8% is held by the ten largest clones. Sequencing input: PBMCs. All receptors come from a male donor in good health and CMV-seronegative.

This chain uses TRBV10-1 with TRBJ2-1; D is perhaps TRBD1 (6 bases). The V end was cut by 8 bases, the J end by 0 bases, with 14 bases between. Per the germline V gene, CDR1 is WNHNN and CDR2 is SYGVQD (reference sequence). The CDR3 spans 15 residues. The CDR3 sequence: CASASGVSSYNEQFF. Here the CDR3 DNA reads TGCGCCAGCGCCTCAGGGGTCAGCTCCTACAATGAGCAGTTCTTC.

This clone appeared once. The rearrangement uses TRBV15 and TRBJ2-7; D unresolved. V lost 1 base and J lost 5, with 18 bases in between. CDR1 and CDR2 (germline): LNHNV, YYDKDF (reference sequence). The CDR3 covers 16 residues. CDR3 sequence reads: CATSRGLGASNNEQYF. The CDR3 DNA follows: TGTGCCACCAGCAGAGGTTTGGGCGCAAGTAACAACGAGCAGTACTTC.

This chain uses TRBV4-3 with TRBJ1-3; D call uncertain. V shed 1 base and J shed 0 bases, with 7 bases lying between them. The CDR3 consists of 15 residues. CDR1 and CDR2 (germline): LGHNA, YSLEER. The CDR3 loop is CASSQASLSGNTIYF. CDR3 DNA: TGCGCCAGCAGCCAAGCGTCTCTCTCTGGAAACACCATATATTTT.

V usage is TRBV4-2 and J usage is TRBJ1-1; a possible D gene is TRBD1 (5 bases). The CDR3 runs 16 residues. Trimming shortened V by 1 base and J by 4 bases, and 16 bases separated the two germline ends. The germline V gene encodes CDR1 LGHNA and CDR2 YNFKEQ. The CDR3 loop is CASSQVQVVGGTEAFF. DNA for the CDR3: TGTGCCAGCAGCCAAGTACAGGTAGTGGGAGGCACTGAAGCTTTCTTT.

The V and J genes are TRBV21-1 and TRBJ2-3; the DNA was not compared with TRBD2, the D call given in the table. TRBV21-1 is shown as a pseudogene. This CDR3 spans 16 amino acids. CDR3 sequence (DNA): TGTGCCAGCAGCAAAGGGAGGGAGGGCCTCACAGATACGCAGTATTTT. Its protein is CASSKGREGLTDTQYF.

The V and J genes are TRBV28 and TRBJ2-5; the match to TRBD1 covers 8 bases. The CDR3 is 15 amino acids. Germline trimming cut 6 bases from V and 1 base from J; bases unmatched to any gene: 7. CDR1 and CDR2 (germline): MDHEN, SYDVKM. The CDR3 protein is CASRPPDRVQETQYF. Written as DNA, the CDR3 is TGTGCCAGCAGACCTCCGGACAGGGTCCAAGAGACCCAGTACTTC.

The genes are TRBV5-1 and TRBJ2-2; TRBD2 aligns across 15 bases. Germline V gene lookup returns CDR1 SGHRS and CDR2 YFSETQ. J gave up 4 bases and V 4 bases, and 2 bases lay outside the gene matches. The CDR3 consists of 16 residues. The CDR3 nucleotides read TGCGCCAGCAGCCGGGGACTAGCGGGGGGCACCGGGGAGCTGTTTTTT. It codes for CASSRGLAGGTGELFF.

This chain links TRBV7-6 with TRBJ2-1; 9 bases are a match to TRBD2. Germline CDR1 reads SGHVS; CDR2 reads FNYEAQ. V lost 1 base to trimming and J lost 1 base; unmatched junction nucleotides: 11. The CDR3 consists of 19 residues. The CDR3 DNA reads as TGTGCCAGCAGCTTAGAGGGACTAGCCTGGAGTTTGTCCTACAATGAGCAGTTCTTC. Its protein product is CASSLEGLAWSLSYNEQFF.

Details on this clone: The junction does not match germline at one end; this may be a read error. The chain combines TRBV7-2 with TRBJ1-5, with a weak D call TRBD1 (5 bases). The germline V gene has CDR1 SGHTA and CDR2 FQGNSA. There are 15 residues in the CDR3. CDR3 in amino acids: CACSFQGLGNQPQHF. CDR3 DNA: TGTGCCTGCAGCTTCCAGGGACTCGGAAATCAGCCCCAGCATTTT. The full variable domain, completed using reference TRBV7-2 and TRBJ1-5, is GAGVSQSPSNKVTEKGKDVELRCDPISGHTALYWYRQSLGQGLEFLIYFQGNSAPDKSGLPSDRFSAERTGGSVSTLTIQRTQQEDSAVYLCACSFQGLGNQPQHFGDGTRLSIL.

This clone was counted a few times. The chain uses TRBV19 and TRBJ2-3, with 13 bases identical to TRBD2. The CDR3 extends over 14 amino acids. The junction had 0 bases not matched to a gene; V was cut back by 5 bases and J by 4 bases. Germline CDR1 reads LNHDA; CDR2 reads SQIVND (reference sequence). The DNA of the CDR3 is TGTGCCAGTAGTGGACTAGCGGGAGCAGATACGCAGTATTTT. This gives the protein CASSGLAGADTQYF.

J is TRBJ1-1 and V is TRBV6-5; D ambiguous. Germline V lookup: CDR1 MNHEY, CDR2 SVGAGI. Trimming left V 7 bases short and J 7 bases short, with 19 bases between. This CDR3 contains 14 residues. In nucleotides, the CDR3 is TGTGCCAGCACTCGAGGAGGGAAGCGGGATGAAGCTTTCTTT. This gives the protein CASTRGGKRDEAFF.

V and J are TRBV19 and TRBJ2-7, with TRBD2 matching over 7 bases. CDR3 length: 13 residues. The trim removed 5 bases at V and 4 bases at J, leaving 5 bases unmatched. Germline CDR1 and CDR2: LNHDA and SQIVND (reference sequence). The CDR3 protein is CASSASGNYEQYF. The CDR3 region has the DNA TGTGCCAGTAGTGCTAGCGGAAATTACGAGCAGTACTTC.

The rearrangement uses TRBV7-9 and TRBJ1-5, with a weak D call TRBD1 (5 bases). Looked up from germline, CDR1 is SEHNR and CDR2 is FQNEAQ (reference sequence). There are 14 residues in the CDR3. Deletions cut 3 bases from V and 6 bases from J, with 12 bases between. The CDR3 is CASSFLQDTQPQHF. In nucleotides, the CDR3 is TGTGCCAGCAGCTTCTTACAGGATACTCAGCCCCAGCATTTT.

The chain carries TRBV27 and TRBJ2-7, with TRBD2 identical over 7 bases. Germline CDR1 and CDR2: MNHEY and SMNVEV (reference sequence). The CDR3 covers 15 residues. V was pared by 6 bases and J by 0 bases, with 8 bases of the junction left unmatched. CDR3 in amino acids: CASRGGVKVSYEQYF. The CDR3 nucleotides are TGTGCCAGCAGGGGGGGGGTAAAGGTCTCCTACGAGCAGTACTTC.

This chain joins TRBV7-9 and TRBJ1-2; no clear D. The V end lost 10 bases, the J end lost 7 bases, and 16 bases lay between the germline ends. The CDR3 totals 12 residues. Germline lookup yields CDR1 SEHNR and CDR2 FQNEAQ (reference sequence). DNA of the CDR3: TGTGCCACCTACGGGAGAACGAGTGGCTACACCTTC. Encoded protein: CATYGRTSGYTF.

This clone was counted between two and nine times. The chain has TRBV5-1 and TRBJ1-4, with 8 bases that match TRBD1. In germline, CDR1 is SGHRS, CDR2 YFSETQ. The CDR3 sequence is 16 residues long. V lost 3 bases to trimming and J lost 3 bases; unmatched junction nucleotides: 7. CDR3 loop: CASSSGQGGPNEKLFF. CDR3 DNA sequence: TGCGCCAGCAGCTCTGGACAGGGAGGTCCTAATGAAAAACTGTTTTTT.

The gene calls are TRBV6-5 and TRBJ2-7; 7 bases are shared with TRBD1. Germline lookup yields CDR1 MNHEY and CDR2 SVGAGI. This CDR3 has 16 residues. Trimming took 6 bases from V and 3 from J; bases not matched to a gene: 14. The CDR3 reads CASRYNRDSIFYEQYF. The CDR3 nucleotides are TGTGCCAGCAGATACAACCGGGACAGTATTTTCTACGAGCAGTACTTC.

V usage is TRBV6-1 and J usage is TRBJ2-3, with TRBD1 matching over 8 bases. Trimming took 8 bases from V and 4 from J; bases not matched to a gene: 8. This CDR3 has 14 residues. The germline gives CDR1 MNHNS, CDR2 SASEGT. The CDR3 DNA reads as TGTGCCAGCGGGGAAGGACAGGGCCCAGATACGCAGTATTTT. Encoded protein: CASGEGQGPDTQYF.

The J gene is TRBJ1-4, the V gene TRBV7-9, with TRBD1 as a possible D gene (6 bases). CDR1 is SEHNR, CDR2 FQNEAQ, per germline (reference sequence). The CDR3 is 18 amino acids. Trimming stripped 1 base from V and 8 bases from J, with 23 bases between. The CDR3 sequence is CASSLVFNGGQLEEKLFF. DNA of the CDR3: TGTGCCAGCAGCTTAGTATTTAATGGGGGCCAACTCGAGGAAAAACTGTTTTTT.

The rearrangement joins TRBV12-5 to TRBJ1-3; D remains ambiguous. Between the trimmed V and J ends, which lost 2 bases and 3 bases, there was a span of 5 bases. The CDR3 is 13 residues long. Germline lookup yields CDR1 LGHNT and CDR2 FRNRAP. CDR3 loop: CASGLPLGNTIYF. The CDR3 DNA is TGTGCTAGTGGTTTGCCCCTTGGAAACACCATATATTTT.

The CDR3 here is CASSGRQGVGNEQFF. The CDR3 DNA reads as TGCGCCAGCAGCGGACGACAGGGGGTGGGAAATGAGCAGTTCTTC. The chain carries TRBV5-1 and TRBJ2-1; 9 bases match TRBD1. The V segment lost 4 bases and the J segment 7 bases; nucleotides outside the gene matches: 9. CDR3 size: 15 residues. Germline lookup yields CDR1 SGHRS and CDR2 YFSETQ.

This chain links TRBV7-9 with TRBJ2-1, with TRBD1 identical over 10 bases. This CDR3 has 15 residues. The germline CDR1 and CDR2 sequences are SEHNR and FQNEAQ (reference sequence). With 5 bases clipped from V and 7 bases from J, the junction kept 8 bases outside the gene matches. The CDR3 here is CASSLRDRGENEQFF. The CDR3, as DNA: TGTGCCAGCAGCCTGCGGGACAGGGGAGAGAATGAGCAGTTCTTC. Full variable domain (missing parts from reference TRBV7-9 and TRBJ2-1): DTGVSQNPRHKITKRGQNVTFRCDPISEHNRLYWYRQTLGQGPEFLTYFQNEAQLEKSRLLSDRFSAERPKGSFSTLEIQRTEQGDSAMYLCASSLRDRGENEQFFGPGTRLTVL.

This clone was seen only once. The chain is built from TRBV5-1 and TRBJ2-3, with 8 bases that match TRBD2. Germline assignment: CDR1 SGHRS and CDR2 YFSETQ. The CDR3 loop spans 13 amino acids. The J segment lost 3 bases and the V segment lost 8 bases, leaving 5 bases of the junction unmatched. This chain's CDR3 is CASLAGTTDTQYF. As DNA, the CDR3 is TGCGCCAGTTTAGCGGGAACTACAGATACGCAGTATTTT. Full variable domain (missing parts from reference TRBV5-1 and TRBJ2-3): KAGVTQTPRYLIKTRGQQVTLSCSPISGHRSVSWYQQTPGQGLQFLFEYFSETQRNKGNFPGRFSGRQFSNSRSEMNVSTLELGDSALYLCASLAGTTDTQYFGPGTRLTVL.

The chain links TRBV9 to TRBJ2-7; perhaps TRBD1 as D (6 bases). Germline CDR1 reads SGDLS; CDR2 reads YYNGEE. V was pared by 3 bases and J by 1 base, with 11 bases between. The CDR3 extends over 14 amino acids. CDR3 in DNA: TGTGCCAGCAGCGCCCAACAGGGTTCCTACGAGCAGTACTTC. Its protein product is CASSAQQGSYEQYF.

J is TRBJ1-1 and V is TRBV9; 9 bases are shared with TRBD1. Unmatched junction bases numbered 8, after V lost 4 bases and J lost 1 base. Germline values: CDR1 SGDLS, CDR2 YYNGEE. The CDR3 spans 16 residues. This CDR3 is CASSNEQGAKNTEAFF. The CDR3 DNA sequence: TGTGCCAGCAGCAACGAACAGGGGGCAAAGAACACTGAAGCTTTCTTT.

The chain couples TRBV7-2 to TRBJ2-7, with TRBD1 as a possible D gene (5 bases). This CDR3 has 14 amino acids. Per the germline V gene, CDR1 is SGHTA and CDR2 is FQGNSA. V gave up 5 bases and J gave up 1 base, with 12 bases separating them. The CDR3 loop is CASSPVRTSYEQYF. CDR3 sequence (DNA): TGTGCCAGCAGCCCAGTGAGGACATCCTACGAGCAGTACTTC.

This clone was recorded a few times. The chain couples TRBV7-2 to TRBJ2-1; no reliable D call. The V end lost 5 bases, the J end lost 3 bases, and 14 bases lay between the germline ends. The germline gives CDR1 SGHTA, CDR2 FQGNSA. There are 15 residues in the CDR3. The chain's CDR3 is CASSDAALLYNEQFF. As DNA, the CDR3 is TGTGCCAGCAGCGATGCAGCGTTACTCTACAATGAGCAGTTCTTC.